This TCR beta chain emerged from a study of blood T cell repertoires in COVID-19 (TCRdb year 2020). About the study as a whole: The collaborator samples originated in the United States, Italy and Spain and spanned the acute and convalescent phases of COVID-19. The prospective study material was composed of cDNA or gDNA derived from T cells, B-cell-depleted T cells, or PBMCs. Subjects who had been exposed to COVID-19, were actively infected with it, or had recovered from it provided the deeply sampled blood TCRbeta repertoires that made up the dataset. A freely available public database, intended as a resource for researchers studying the immune response to SARS-CoV-2, is where the repertoires were released. The samples were drawn from the first 160 participants of the ongoing ImmuneRACE study and from under 1,500 subjects provided by 6 global collaborators. The sample metadata nearly always contained a de-identified subject ID, COVID-19 status, age in years and sex. Where available, HLA class I and class II types were taken from metadata supplied by the sample provider and were not determined by assay-based typing.

The CDR3 sequence holds 15 residues, the cysteine and phenylalanine included. Just CDR3 DNA is preserved here, 45 bases in frame from base 1. Sequences SGHVS (CDR1) and FQNEAQ (CDR2) are obtained from the germline V gene. V and J are trimmed by 3 bases and 5 bases, and the gene matches miss 4 bases of the junction. This clone was seen repeatedly, ten times or more. Which antigen it targets is not known. Base quality data are lacking; no much larger clone is found one base away. What the authors observed across the whole study: The quantity of clinical and demographic metadata differed by source and by participant and was supplied without curation.

TCRbeta CDR3 regions were amplified from genomic DNA using the immunoSEQ Assay, a bias-controlled multiplex PCR. Per the original workflow: Within the assay, amplification of reference gene primers was used to estimate how many nucleated cells each sample contained. To quantify the absolute abundance of each unique TCRbeta CDR3 rearrangement, sequence reads were collapsed and filtered. Productive Simpson clonality was computed per sample as the square root of Simpson's diversity index over productive rearrangements. TCRdb stores this immuneACCESS table with in-frame sequences only. Part of the clones is absent; in the studies checked, under half of the shortfall reflects unresolved V genes, and no reason is known for the rest. Clone size and the V and J calls come from that table; the DNA yielded D and trimming. The table for this sample lists roughly 72,000 clones; 80% of them were counted only once. The ten largest clones represent 15% to 20% of the sample.

A second Seattle source provided samples from volunteer blood donors who had recovered from COVID-19. Each collaborating institution followed its own protocols to collect whole blood in K2EDTA tubes. For TCRbeta analysis, collaborators shipped samples as frozen whole blood, isolated PBMCs, or DNA extracted from either of those sample types. The receptor was isolated from a man between 65 and 85 years old who had recovered from COVID-19. The V and J segments used are TRBV7-8 and TRBJ2-3, with TRBD2 matching 11 junction bases. Sequenced input: peripheral blood. The CDR3: CASSLGLAVQDTQYF. The DNA sequence is given as TGTGCCAGCAGCTTGGGACTAGCGGTTCAAGATACGCAGTATTTT.